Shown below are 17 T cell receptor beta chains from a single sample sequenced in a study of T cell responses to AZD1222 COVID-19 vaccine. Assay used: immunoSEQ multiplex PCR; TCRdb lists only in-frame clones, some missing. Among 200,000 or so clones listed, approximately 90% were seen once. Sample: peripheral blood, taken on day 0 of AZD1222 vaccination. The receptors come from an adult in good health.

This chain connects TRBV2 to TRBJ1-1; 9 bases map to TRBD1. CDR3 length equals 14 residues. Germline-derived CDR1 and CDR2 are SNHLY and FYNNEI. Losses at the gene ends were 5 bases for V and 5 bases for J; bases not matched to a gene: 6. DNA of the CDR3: TGTGCCAGCAGTCAGCGACAGGGGGTGACTGAAGCTTTCTTT. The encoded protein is CASSQRQGVTEAFF.

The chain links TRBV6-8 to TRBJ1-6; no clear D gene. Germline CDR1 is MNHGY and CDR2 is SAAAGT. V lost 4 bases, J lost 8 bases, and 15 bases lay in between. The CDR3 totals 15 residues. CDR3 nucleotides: TGTGCCAGCAGTTTGGACCCGAACTTTGATTCACCCCTCCACTTT. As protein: CASSLDPNFDSPLHF.

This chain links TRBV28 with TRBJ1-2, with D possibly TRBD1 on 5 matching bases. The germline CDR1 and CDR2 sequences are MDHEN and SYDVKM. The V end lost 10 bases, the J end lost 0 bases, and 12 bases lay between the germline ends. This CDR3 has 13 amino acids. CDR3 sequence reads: CANGGNPNYGYTF. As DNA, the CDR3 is TGTGCCAACGGGGGAAACCCTAACTATGGCTACACCTTC.

The CDR3 bases are TGTCGCAAGAATGAGCAGTTCTTC. Translation: CRKNEQFF. The chain combines TRBV3-1 (or the pseudogene TRBV3-2) with TRBJ2-1; D is uncertain. CDR3 length: 8 amino acids. Germline V gene lookup returns CDR1 LGHDT and CDR2 YNNKEL (reference sequence).

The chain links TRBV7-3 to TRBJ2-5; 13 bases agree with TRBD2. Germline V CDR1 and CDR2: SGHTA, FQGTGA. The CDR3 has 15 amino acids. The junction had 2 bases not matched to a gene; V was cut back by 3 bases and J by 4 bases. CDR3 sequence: CASSLRLAGGETQYF. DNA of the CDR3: TGTGCCAGCAGCTTGCGACTAGCGGGGGGAGAGACCCAGTACTTC.

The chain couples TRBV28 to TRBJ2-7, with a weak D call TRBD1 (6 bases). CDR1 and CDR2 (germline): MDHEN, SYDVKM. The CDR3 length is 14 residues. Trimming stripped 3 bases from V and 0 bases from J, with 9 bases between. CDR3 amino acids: CASSFARGSYEQYF. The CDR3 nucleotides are TGTGCCAGCAGTTTCGCCAGGGGCTCCTACGAGCAGTACTTC.

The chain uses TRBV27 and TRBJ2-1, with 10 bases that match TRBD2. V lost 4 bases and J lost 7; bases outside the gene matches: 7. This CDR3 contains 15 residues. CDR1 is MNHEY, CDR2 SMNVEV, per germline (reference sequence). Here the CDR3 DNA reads TGTGCCAGCAGTTCATCTAGCGGGAGTGTGAATGAGCAGTTCTTC. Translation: CASSSSSGSVNEQFF.

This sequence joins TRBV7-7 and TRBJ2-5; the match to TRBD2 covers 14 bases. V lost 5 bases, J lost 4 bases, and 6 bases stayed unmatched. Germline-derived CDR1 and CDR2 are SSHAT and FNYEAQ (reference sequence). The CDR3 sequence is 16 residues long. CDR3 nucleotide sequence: TGTGCCAGCAGCATCTCGGGACTAGCGGGAGTAGAGACCCAGTACTTC. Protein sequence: CASSISGLAGVETQYF. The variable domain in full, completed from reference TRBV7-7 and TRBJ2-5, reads GAGVSQSPRYKVTKRGQDVTLRCDPISSHATLYWYQQALGQGPEFLTYFNYEAQPDKSGLPSDRFSAERPEGSISTLTIQRTEQRDSAMYRCASSISGLAGVETQYFGPGTRLLVL.

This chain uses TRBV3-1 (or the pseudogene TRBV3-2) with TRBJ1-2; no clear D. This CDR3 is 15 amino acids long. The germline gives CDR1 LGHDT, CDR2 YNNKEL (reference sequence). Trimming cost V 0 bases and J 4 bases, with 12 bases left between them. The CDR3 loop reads CASSQDVTNFYGYTF. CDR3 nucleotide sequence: TGTGCCAGCAGCCAAGATGTCACCAACTTCTATGGCTACACCTTC.

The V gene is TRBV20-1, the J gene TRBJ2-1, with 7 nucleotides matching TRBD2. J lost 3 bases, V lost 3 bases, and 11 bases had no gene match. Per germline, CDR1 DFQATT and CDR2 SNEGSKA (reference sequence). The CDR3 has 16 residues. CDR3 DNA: TGCAGTGCTAGTCGACTAGCCGCCCTGGGCTACAATGAGCAGTTCTTC. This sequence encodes CSASRLAALGYNEQFF.

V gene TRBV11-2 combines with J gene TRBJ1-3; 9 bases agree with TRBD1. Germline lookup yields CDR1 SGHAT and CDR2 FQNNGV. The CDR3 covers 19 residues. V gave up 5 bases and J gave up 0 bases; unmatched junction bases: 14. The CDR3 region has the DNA TGTGCCAGCAGCCGAACCGGGACAGGGTATCTGTTCTCTGGAAACACCATATATTTT. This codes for CASSRTGTGYLFSGNTIYF.

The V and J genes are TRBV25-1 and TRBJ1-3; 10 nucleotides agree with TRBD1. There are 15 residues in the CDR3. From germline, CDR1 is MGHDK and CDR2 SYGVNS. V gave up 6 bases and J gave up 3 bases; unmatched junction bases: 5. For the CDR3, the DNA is TGTGCCAGCAGAAAGACAGGGGGCATTGGAAACACCATATATTTT. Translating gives CASRKTGGIGNTIYF.

The CDR3 DNA sequence: TGCGCCAGCAGCCAAGATTTCAGGACGAGCACTGAAGCTTTCTTT. Translation: CASSQDFRTSTEAFF. The chain links TRBV4-3 to TRBJ1-1; unclear D gene. The CDR3 runs to 15 residues. CDR1 is LGHNA and CDR2 is YSLEER in the germline V gene. Trimming removed 0 bases at V and 4 bases at J, with 12 bases between.

CDR3 sequence reads: CASSLEGTEAFF. CDR3 in DNA: TGCGCCAGCAGCTTGGAGGGGACTGAAGCTTTCTTT. V gene TRBV5-1 combines with J gene TRBJ1-1; perhaps TRBD1 as D (5 bases). V shed 0 bases and J shed 5 bases, with 5 bases lying between them. The CDR3 totals 12 residues. Germline CDR1 is SGHRS and CDR2 is YFSETQ.

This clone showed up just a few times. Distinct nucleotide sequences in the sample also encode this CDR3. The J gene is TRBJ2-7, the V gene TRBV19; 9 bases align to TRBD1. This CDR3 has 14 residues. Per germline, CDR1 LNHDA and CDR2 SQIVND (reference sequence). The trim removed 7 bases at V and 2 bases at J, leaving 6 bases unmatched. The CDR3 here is CASNPGQGTYEQYF. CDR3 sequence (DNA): TGTGCCAGTAACCCTGGACAGGGGACCTACGAGCAGTACTTC. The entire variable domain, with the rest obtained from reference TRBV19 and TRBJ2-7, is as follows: DGGITQSPKYLFRKEGQNVTLSCEQNLNHDAMYWYRQDPGQGLRLIYYSQIVNDFQKGDIAEGYSVSREKKESFPLTVTSAQKNPTAFYLCASNPGQGTYEQYFGPGTRLTVT.

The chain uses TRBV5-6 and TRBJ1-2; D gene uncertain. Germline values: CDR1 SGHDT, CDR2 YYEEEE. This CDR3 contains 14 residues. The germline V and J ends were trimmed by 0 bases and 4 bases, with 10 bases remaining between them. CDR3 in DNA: TGTGCCAGCAGCTTGGAACCGGACCTCTATGGCTACACCTTC. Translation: CASSLEPDLYGYTF.

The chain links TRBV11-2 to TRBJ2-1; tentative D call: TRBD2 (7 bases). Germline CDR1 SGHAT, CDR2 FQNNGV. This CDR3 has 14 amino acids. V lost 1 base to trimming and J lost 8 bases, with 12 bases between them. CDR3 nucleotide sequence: TGTGCCAGCAGCTTAGCAAGGGGGGGTGATGAGCAGTTCTTC. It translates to CASSLARGGDEQFF.